This T cell receptor beta chain stems from a study of radiation and T cells in renal cell carcinoma. Clones were read by immunoSEQ multiplex PCR, and TCRdb kept only the in-frame ones, dropping some. The data hold 60,000 to 65,000 clones, with roughly 79% observed a single time. The sample's time point: blood 2 weeks post-SBRT. Treatment: 15 Gy SBRT to primary tumor, nephrectomy 4 weeks later. V shed 2 bases and J 2 bases; nucleotides not matched to a gene: 6. The germline CDR1 and CDR2 sequences are SGHTA and FQGNSA. CDR3 length: 16 amino acids. The receptor was derived from a man in his fifties or sixties with renal cell carcinoma. The sequences come from blood, collected from a patient whose treatment included radiotherapy and nephrectomy. The chain couples TRBV7-2 to TRBJ1-3, with 7 bases aligning to TRBD1. CDR3 in DNA: TGTGCCAGCAGCTTAAGCGCAGGGGGGGCTGGAAACACCATATATTTT. Amino acids: CASSLSAGGAGNTIYF.